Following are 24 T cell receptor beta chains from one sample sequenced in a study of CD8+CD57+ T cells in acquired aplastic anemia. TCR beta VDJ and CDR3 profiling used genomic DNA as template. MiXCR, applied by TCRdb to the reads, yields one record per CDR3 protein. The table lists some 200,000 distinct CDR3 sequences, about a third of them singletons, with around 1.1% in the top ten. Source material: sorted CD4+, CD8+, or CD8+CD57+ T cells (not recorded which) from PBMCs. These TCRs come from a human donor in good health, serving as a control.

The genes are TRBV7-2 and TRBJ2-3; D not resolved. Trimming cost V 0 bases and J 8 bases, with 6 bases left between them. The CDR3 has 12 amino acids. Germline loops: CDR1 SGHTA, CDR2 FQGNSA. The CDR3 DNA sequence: TGTGCCAGCAGCTTAGCGTCCGCTACGCAGTATTTT. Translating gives CASSLASATQYF.

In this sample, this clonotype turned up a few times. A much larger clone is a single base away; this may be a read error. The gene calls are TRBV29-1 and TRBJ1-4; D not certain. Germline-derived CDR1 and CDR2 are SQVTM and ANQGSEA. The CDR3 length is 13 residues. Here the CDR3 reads CGVAKGVGEKLFF. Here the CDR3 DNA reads TGCGGCGTTGCGAAGGGCGTTGGTGAAAAACTGTTTTTT.

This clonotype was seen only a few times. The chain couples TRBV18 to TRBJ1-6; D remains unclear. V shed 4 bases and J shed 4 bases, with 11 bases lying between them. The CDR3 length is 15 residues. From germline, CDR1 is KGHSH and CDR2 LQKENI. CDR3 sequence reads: CASSRREGYNSPLHF. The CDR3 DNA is TGTGCCAGCTCACGCCGGGAGGGTTATAATTCACCCCTCCACTTT.

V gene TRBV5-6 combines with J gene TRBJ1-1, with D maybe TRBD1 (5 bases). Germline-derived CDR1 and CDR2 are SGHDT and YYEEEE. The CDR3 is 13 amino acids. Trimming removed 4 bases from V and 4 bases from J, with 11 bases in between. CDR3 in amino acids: CASSNQGSTEAFF. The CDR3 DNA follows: TGTGCCAGCAGCAATCAGGGTAGCACTGAAGCTTTCTTT.

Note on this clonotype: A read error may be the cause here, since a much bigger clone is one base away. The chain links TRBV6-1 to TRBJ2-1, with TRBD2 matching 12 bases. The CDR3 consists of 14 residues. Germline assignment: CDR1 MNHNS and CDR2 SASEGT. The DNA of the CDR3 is TGTGCCAGCAGTGAGACTAGCGGGAGAAATGAGCAGTCCTTC. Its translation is CASSETSGRNEQSF.

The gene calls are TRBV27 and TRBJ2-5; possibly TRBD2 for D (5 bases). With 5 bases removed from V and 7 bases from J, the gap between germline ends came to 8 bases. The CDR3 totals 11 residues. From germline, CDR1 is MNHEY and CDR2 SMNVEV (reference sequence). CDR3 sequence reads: CASSAGGTQYF. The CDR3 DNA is TGTGCCAGCAGTGCGGGTGGGACCCAGTACTTC.

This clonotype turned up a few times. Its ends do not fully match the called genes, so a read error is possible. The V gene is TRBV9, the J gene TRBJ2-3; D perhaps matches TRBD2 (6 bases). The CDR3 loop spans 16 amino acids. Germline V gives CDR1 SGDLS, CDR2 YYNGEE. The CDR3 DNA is TGTGTCAGCAGCAAAGGAGGGACCGTAACGGCAGATACGCAGTATTTT. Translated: CVSSKGGTVTADTQYF. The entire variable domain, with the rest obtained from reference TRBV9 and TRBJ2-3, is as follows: DSGVTQTPKHLITATGQRVTLRCSPRSGDLSVYWYQQSLDQGLQFLIQYYNGEERAKGNILERFSAQQFPDLHSELNLSSLELGDSALYFCVSSKGGTVTADTQYFGPGTRLTVL.

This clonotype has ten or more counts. The CDR3, as DNA: TGCGCCAGCAGCTTGGGCGGTAGCGGGGTTTCCTACGAGCAGTACTTC. Amino acids: CASSLGGSGVSYEQYF. The genes are TRBV5-1 and TRBJ2-7, with TRBD2 matching over 8 bases. The V gene end was trimmed by 0 bases and the J gene end by 1 base; junction bases not matched to a gene: 6. CDR3 length equals 16 residues. Looked up from germline, CDR1 is SGHRS and CDR2 is YFSETQ.

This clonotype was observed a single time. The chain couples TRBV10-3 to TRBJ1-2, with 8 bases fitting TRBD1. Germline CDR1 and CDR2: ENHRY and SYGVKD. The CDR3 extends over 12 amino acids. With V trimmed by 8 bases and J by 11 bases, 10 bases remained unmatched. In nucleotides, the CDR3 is TGTGCCATCTGTATGACAGGGGTCGGTTACACCTTC. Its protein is CAICMTGVGYTF.

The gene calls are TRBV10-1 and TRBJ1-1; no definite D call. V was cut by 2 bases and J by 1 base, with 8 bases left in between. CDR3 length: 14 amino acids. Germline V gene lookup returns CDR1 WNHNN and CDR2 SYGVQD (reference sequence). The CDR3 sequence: CASSEGSQNTEAFF. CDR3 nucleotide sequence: TGCGCCAGCAGTGAGGGCAGCCAGAACACTGAAGCTTTCTTT.

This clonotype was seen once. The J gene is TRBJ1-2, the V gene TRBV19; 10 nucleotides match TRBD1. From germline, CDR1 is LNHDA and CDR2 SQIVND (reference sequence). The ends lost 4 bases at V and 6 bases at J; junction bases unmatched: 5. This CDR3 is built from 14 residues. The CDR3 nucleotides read TGTGCCAGTAGTAGGGACAGGGGTTCACATGGCTACACCTTC. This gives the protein CASSRDRGSHGYTF.

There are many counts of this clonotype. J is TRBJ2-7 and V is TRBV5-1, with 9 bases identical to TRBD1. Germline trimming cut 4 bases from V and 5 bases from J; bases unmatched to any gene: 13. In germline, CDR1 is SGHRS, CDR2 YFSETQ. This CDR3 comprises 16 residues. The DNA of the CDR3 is TGCGCCAGCAGCCCGCAGGGACAGGGCGGCTTCGACGAGCAGTACTTC. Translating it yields CASSPQGQGGFDEQYF.

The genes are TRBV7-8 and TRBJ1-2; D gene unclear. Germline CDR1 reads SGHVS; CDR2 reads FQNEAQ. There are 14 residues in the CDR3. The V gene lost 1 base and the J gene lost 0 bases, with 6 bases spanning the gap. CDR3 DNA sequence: TGTGCCAGCAGCTTAGACGGAACTAACTATGGCTACACCTTC. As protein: CASSLDGTNYGYTF. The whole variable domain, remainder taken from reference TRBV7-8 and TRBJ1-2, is GAGVSQSPRYKVAKRGQDVALRCDPISGHVSLFWYQQALGQGPEFLTYFQNEAQLDKSGLPSDRFFAERPEGSVSTLKIQRTQQEDSAVYLCASSLDGTNYGYTFGSGTRLTVV.

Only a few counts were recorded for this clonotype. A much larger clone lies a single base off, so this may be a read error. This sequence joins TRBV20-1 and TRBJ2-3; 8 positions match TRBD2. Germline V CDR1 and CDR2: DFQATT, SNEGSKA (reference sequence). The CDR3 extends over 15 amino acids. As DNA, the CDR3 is TGCCGTGCTAGAGTGGCGGGAGGTAGCACAGATACGCAGTATTTT. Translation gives CRARVAGGSTDTQYF.

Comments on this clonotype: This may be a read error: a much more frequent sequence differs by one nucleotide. CDR3 DNA: TGTGCCAGCAGCCATGATCGGCTACACACAGATACGCAGTATTTT. It specifies CASSHDRLHTDTQYF. V gene TRBV14 combines with J gene TRBJ2-3; unclear D gene. The CDR3 covers 15 residues. V lost 3 bases and J 2 bases, leaving 12 bases between the germline ends. In germline, CDR1 is SGHDN, CDR2 FVKESK.

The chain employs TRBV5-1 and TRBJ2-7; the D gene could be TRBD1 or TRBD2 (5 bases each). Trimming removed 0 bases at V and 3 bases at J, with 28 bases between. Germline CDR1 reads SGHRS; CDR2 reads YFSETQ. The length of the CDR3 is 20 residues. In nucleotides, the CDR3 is TGCGCCAGCAGCTTGGGAACATCCATGGGACGCCGTTGGGGTTTCTACGAGCAGTACTTC. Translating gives CASSLGTSMGRRWGFYEQYF.

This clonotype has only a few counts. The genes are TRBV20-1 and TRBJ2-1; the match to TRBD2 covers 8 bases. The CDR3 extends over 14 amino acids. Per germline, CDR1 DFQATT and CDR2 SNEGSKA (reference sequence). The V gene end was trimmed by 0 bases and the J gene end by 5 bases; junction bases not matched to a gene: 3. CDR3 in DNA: TGCAGTGCTAGAGATATAGCGGGAAACAATGAGCAGTTCTTC. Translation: CSARDIAGNNEQFF.

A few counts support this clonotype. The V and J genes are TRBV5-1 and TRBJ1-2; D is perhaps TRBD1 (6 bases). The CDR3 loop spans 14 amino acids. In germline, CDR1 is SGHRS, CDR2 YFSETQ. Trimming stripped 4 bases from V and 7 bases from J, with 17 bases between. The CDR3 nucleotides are TGCGCCAGCAGCCTAGACAGGTCGGGTCGTGGCTACACCTTC. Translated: CASSLDRSGRGYTF.

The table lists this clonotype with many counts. The chain's CDR3 is CASSLEYPWGQGKNEQFF. CDR3 in DNA: TGTGCCAGCAGCTTAGAATATCCATGGGGACAGGGGAAGAATGAGCAGTTCTTC. The rearrangement joins TRBV7-2 to TRBJ2-1, with 10 positions matching TRBD1. CDR1 SGHTA and CDR2 FQGNSA come from the germline V gene. V shed 1 base and J 7 bases; nucleotides not matched to a gene: 13. This CDR3 has 18 residues. The full variable domain, with the rest looked up from reference TRBV7-2 and TRBJ2-1, is GAGVSQSPSNKVTEKGKDVELRCDPISGHTALYWYRQSLGQGLEFLIYFQGNSAPDKSGLPSDRFSAERTGGSVSTLTIQRTQQEDSAVYLCASSLEYPWGQGKNEQFFGPGTRLTVL.

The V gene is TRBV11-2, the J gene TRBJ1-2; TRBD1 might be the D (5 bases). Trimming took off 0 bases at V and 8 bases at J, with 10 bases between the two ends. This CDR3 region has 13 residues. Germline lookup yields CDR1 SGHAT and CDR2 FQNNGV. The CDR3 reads CASSLDPGDGYTF. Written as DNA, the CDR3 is TGTGCCAGCAGCTTAGATCCGGGGGACGGCTACACCTTC. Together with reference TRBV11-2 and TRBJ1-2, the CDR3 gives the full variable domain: EAGVAQSPRYKIIEKRQSVAFWCNPISGHATLYWYQQILGQGPKLLIQFQNNGVVDDSQLPKDRFSAERLKGVDSTLKIQPAKLEDSAVYLCASSLDPGDGYTFGSGTRLTVV.

The CDR3 reads CASSERGGAETQYF. The CDR3 DNA reads TGTGCCAGCAGCGAAAGAGGCGGGGCCGAGACCCAGTACTTC. V and J are TRBV25-1 and TRBJ2-5; maybe TRBD2 (6 bases). Germline loops: CDR1 MGHDK, CDR2 SYGVNS. This CDR3 has 14 amino acids. The V gene lost 6 bases and the J gene lost 5 bases, with 16 bases spanning the gap.

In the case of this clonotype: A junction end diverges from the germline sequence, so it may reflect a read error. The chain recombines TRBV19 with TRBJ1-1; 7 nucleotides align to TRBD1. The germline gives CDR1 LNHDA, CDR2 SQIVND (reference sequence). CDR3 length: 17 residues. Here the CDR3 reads CASRTGLSYLGNTEASF. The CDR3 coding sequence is TGTGCCAGTAGGACAGGGCTTTCGTATTTAGGTAACACTGAAGCTTCCTTT. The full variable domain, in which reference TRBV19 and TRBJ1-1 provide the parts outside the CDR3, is DGGITQSPKYLFRKEGQNVTLSCEQNLNHDAMYWYRQDPGQGLRLIYYSQIVNDFQKGDIAEGYSVSREKKESFPLTVTSAQKNPTAFYLCASRTGLSYLGNTEASFGQGTRLTVV.

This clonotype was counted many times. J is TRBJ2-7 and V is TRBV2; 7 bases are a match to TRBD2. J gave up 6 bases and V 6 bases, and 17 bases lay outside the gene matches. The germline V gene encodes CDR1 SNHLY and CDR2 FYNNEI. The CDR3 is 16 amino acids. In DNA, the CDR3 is TGTGCCAGCAGCCTATCACTAGCGCAAAGGGGATCCGAGCAGTACTTC. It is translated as CASSLSLAQRGSEQYF.

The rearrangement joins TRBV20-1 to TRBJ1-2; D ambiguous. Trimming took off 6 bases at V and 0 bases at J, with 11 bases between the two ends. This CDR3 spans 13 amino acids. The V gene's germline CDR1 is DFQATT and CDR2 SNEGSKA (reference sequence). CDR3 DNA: TGCAGTGCCGATCGTGTAGCTAACTATGGCTACACCTTC. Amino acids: CSADRVANYGYTF.